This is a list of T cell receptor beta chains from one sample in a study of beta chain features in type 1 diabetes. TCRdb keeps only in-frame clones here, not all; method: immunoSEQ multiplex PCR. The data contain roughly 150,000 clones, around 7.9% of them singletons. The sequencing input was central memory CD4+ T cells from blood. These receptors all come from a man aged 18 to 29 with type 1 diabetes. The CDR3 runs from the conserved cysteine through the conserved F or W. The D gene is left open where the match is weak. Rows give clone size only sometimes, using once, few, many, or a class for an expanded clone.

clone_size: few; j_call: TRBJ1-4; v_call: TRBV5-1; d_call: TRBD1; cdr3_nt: TGCGCCAGCAGCTTGATGCCCCCCGGGACAGGGGACGAAAAACTGTTTTTT; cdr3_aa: CASSLMPPGTGDEKLFF
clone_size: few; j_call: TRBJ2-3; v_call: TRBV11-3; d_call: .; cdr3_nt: TGTGCCAGCAGCTTAGGCAGGGCAGATACGCAGTATTTT; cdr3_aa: CASSLGRADTQYF
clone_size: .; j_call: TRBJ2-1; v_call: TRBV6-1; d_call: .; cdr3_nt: TGTGCCAGCAGTGAACACAGGGACAATGAGCAGTTCTTC; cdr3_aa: CASSEHRDNEQFF
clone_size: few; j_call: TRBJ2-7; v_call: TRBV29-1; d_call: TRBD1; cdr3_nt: TGCAGCGTTGCTTGGACAGGGAACTACGAGCAGTACTTC; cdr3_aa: CSVAWTGNYEQYF
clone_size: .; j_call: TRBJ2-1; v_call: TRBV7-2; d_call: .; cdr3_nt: TGTGCCAGCAGCTTAGGTGGTTACCGGTACAATGAGCAGTTCTTC; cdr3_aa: CASSLGGYRYNEQFF
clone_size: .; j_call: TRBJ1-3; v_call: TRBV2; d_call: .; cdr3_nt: TGTGCCAGCAGGAGAACTCCAGACACAACCTCTGGAAACACCATATATTTT; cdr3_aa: CASRRTPDTTSGNTIYF
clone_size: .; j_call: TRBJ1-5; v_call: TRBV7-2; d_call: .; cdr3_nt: TGTGCCAGCAGCTGGAAACAGGGAAGCAATCAGCCCCAGCATTTT; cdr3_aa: CASSWKQGSNQPQHF
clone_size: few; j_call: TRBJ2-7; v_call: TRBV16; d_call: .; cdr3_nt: TGTGCCAGCAGCCGCGCCGGAGGGGCCCACGAGCAGTACTTC; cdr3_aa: CASSRAGGAHEQYF
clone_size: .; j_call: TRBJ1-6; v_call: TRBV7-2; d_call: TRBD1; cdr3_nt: TGTGCCAGCAGCTTAGAGTGGGGCAGGGGGCACTCACCCCTCCACTTT; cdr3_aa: CASSLEWGRGHSPLHF
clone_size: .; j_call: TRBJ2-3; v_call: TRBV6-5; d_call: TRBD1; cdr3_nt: TGTGCCAGCAGACAGGGGAGAGGGCCGACAGATACGCAGTATTTT; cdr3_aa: CASRQGRGPTDTQYF
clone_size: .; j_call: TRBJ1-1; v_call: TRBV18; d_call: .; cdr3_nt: TGTGCCAGCTCACCTGGGGATCGAGGGACTGAAGCTTTCTTT; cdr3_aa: CASSPGDRGTEAFF
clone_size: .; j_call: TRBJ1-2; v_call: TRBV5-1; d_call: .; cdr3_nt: TGCGCCAGCAGCCCACACCAGAACTATGGCTACACCTTC; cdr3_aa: CASSPHQNYGYTF
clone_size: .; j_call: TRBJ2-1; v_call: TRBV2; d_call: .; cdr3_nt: TGTGCCAGCAGTGAATTAGAGCGAATGCTCTTC; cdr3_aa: CASSELERMLF
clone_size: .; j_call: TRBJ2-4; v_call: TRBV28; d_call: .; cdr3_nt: TGTGCCAGCAGTTTTCCGCGGGACGTTCTCAAAAACATTCAGTACTTC; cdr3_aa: CASSFPRDVLKNIQYF
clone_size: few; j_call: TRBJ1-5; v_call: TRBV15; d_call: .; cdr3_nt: TGTGCCACCAGCAGAGATCAACAGCCCCAGCATTTT; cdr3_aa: CATSRDQQPQHF
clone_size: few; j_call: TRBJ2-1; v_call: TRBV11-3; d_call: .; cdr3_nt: TGTGCCAGCAGCTTAGCTCAGTCCTACAATGAGCAGTTCTTC; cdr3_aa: CASSLAQSYNEQFF
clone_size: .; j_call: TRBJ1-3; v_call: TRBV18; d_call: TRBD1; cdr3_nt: TGTGCCAGCTCAACCGGGACAGGGATATATTTT; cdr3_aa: CASSTGTGIYF
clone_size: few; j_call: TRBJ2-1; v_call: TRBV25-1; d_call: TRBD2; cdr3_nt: TGTGCCAGCAGTCCGGGGGGGGTACTTGAGCAGTTCTTC; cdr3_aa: CASSPGGVLEQFF
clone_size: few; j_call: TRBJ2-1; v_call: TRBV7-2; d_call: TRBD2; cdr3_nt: TGTGCCAGCAGCTTACTAGCGGGAACCTACAATGAGCAGTTCTTC; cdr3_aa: CASSLLAGTYNEQFF
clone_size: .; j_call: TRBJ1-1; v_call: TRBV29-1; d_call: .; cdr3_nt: TGCAGCGCCTCGGTGGCTGAAGCTTTCTTT; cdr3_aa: CSASVAEAFF
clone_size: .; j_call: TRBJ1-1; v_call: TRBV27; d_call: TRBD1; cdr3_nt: TGTGCCAGCAGTTCCCGTAGGGGGCCCATGGCTGAAGCTTTCTTT; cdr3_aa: CASSSRRGPMAEAFF
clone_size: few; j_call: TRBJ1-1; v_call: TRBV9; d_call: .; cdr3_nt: TGTGCCAGCAGCGCGGAGGGGTTCGTAGACACTGAAGCTTTCTTT; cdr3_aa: CASSAEGFVDTEAFF
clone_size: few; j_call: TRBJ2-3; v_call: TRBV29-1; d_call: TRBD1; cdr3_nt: TGCAGCGCTGCACGCTCCCCGGGACAGATCACAGATACGCAGTATTTT; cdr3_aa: CSAARSPGQITDTQYF
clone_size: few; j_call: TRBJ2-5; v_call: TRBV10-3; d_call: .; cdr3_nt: TGTGCCATCAGTGAGTCCACCGGCTCGGGGGAGACCCAGTACTTC; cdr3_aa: CAISESTGSGETQYF
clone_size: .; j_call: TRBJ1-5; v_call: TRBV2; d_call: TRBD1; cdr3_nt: TGTGCCAGCAGTGCCACAGGGGGCGATCAGCCCCAGCATTTT; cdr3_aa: CASSATGGDQPQHF
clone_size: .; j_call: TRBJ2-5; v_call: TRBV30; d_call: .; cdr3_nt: TGTGCCTGGATGCGCGGGCAAGAGACCCAGTACTTC; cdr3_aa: CAWMRGQETQYF
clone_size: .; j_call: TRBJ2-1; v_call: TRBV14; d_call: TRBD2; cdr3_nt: TGTGCCAGCAGCCAACTTCTAGCGGGGGAGCAGTTCTTC; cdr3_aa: CASSQLLAGEQFF
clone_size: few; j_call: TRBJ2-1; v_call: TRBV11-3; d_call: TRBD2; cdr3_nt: TGTGCCAGCAGTAGCGGGTCCTACAATGAGCAGTTCTTC; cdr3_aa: CASSSGSYNEQFF
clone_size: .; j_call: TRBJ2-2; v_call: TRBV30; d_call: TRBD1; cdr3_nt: TGTGCCTGGAGTCCCACTCACTTACAGGGGACGTACACCGGGGAGCTGTTTTTT; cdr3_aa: CAWSPTHLQGTYTGELFF
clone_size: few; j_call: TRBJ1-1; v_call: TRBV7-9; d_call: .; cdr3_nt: TGTGCCAGCATCGGACAGATGAACACTGAAGCTTTCTTT; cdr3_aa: CASIGQMNTEAFF
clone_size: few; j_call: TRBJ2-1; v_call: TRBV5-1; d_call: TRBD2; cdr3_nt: TGCGCCAGCAGTACAGCGGGGGGACACAATGAGCAGTTCTTC; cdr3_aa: CASSTAGGHNEQFF
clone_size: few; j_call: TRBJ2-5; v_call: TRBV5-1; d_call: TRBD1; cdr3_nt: TGCGCCAGCAGCTTGGCAGGACAGGGGGGAGAGACCCAGTACTTC; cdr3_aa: CASSLAGQGGETQYF
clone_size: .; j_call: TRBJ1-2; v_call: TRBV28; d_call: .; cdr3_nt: TGTGCCAGCAGACCAGTTAACTATGGCTACACCTTC; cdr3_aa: CASRPVNYGYTF
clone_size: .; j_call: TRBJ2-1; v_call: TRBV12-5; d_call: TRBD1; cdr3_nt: TGTGCTAGTGGTTTGGTACTGGGACAGGGGTCTGAGCAGTTCTTC; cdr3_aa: CASGLVLGQGSEQFF
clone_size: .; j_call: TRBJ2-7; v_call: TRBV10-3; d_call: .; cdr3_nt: TGTGCCATCAGTGGGATAGCGCACGAGCAGTACTTC; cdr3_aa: CAISGIAHEQYF
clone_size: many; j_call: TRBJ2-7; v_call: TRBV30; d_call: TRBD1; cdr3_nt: TGTGCCTGGAGTGACAGGACAGGGAAGGCGACCTACGAGCAGTACTTC; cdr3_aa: CAWSDRTGKATYEQYF